The rows below give T cell receptor beta chains drawn from one sample of a study of CD8+ T cells in alopecia areata. This table comes from immunoSEQ multiplex PCR, and its TCRdb copy is limited to in-frame clones, with some not included. The sample includes roughly 120,000 clones, about three fifths of them seen just once. The sample here was CD8+ T cells sorted from blood, taken at week 24, from a patient treated with tofacitinib. These receptors came from a human donor with alopecia areata. CDR3s include the opening cysteine and the closing phenylalanine or tryptophan. D genes are given only for firm matches. Only some rows state a clone size, as once, few, many or a class for expanded clones.

j_call: TRBJ2-1
v_call: TRBV6-5
d_call: .
clone_size: .
cdr3_aa: CASSSRIHEQFF
cdr3_nt: TGTGCCAGCAGTTCGCGTATCCATGAGCAGTTCTTC

j_call: TRBJ2-3
v_call: TRBV7-9
d_call: TRBD2
clone_size: .
cdr3_aa: CASSPLAGDVDTQYF
cdr3_nt: TGTGCCAGCAGCCCATTAGCGGGGGACGTAGATACGCAGTATTTT

j_call: TRBJ2-3
v_call: TRBV6-6
d_call: .
clone_size: few
cdr3_aa: CASDNLGTTDTQYF
cdr3_nt: TGTGCCAGCGACAATTTGGGGACGACAGATACGCAGTATTTT

j_call: TRBJ2-3
v_call: TRBV29-1
d_call: .
clone_size: .
cdr3_aa: CSVDRGSSTDTQYF
cdr3_nt: TGCAGCGTTGATCGCGGCAGTAGCACAGATACGCAGTATTTT

j_call: TRBJ2-3
v_call: TRBV6-5
d_call: TRBD2
clone_size: .
cdr3_aa: CASSLGLAVTDTQYF
cdr3_nt: TGTGCCAGCAGTCTGGGACTAGCGGTTACAGATACGCAGTATTTT

j_call: TRBJ2-1
v_call: TRBV11-2
d_call: TRBD2
clone_size: few
cdr3_aa: CASSLEVAGGGNEQFF
cdr3_nt: TGTGCCAGCAGCTTAGAAGTAGCGGGGGGAGGGAATGAGCAGTTCTTC

j_call: TRBJ1-1
v_call: TRBV30
d_call: .
clone_size: .
cdr3_aa: CAWNVFRGTEAFF
cdr3_nt: TGTGCCTGGAACGTTTTTAGGGGCACTGAAGCTTTCTTT

j_call: TRBJ1-1
v_call: TRBV19
d_call: .
clone_size: few
cdr3_aa: CASSLGVNTEAFF
cdr3_nt: TGTGCCAGTAGTCTGGGAGTGAACACTGAAGCTTTCTTT

j_call: TRBJ1-2
v_call: TRBV27
d_call: .
clone_size: .
cdr3_aa: CASSLSQGRGGYTF
cdr3_nt: TGTGCCAGCAGTTTATCGCAGGGGCGAGGGGGCTACACCTTC

j_call: TRBJ2-1
v_call: TRBV11-2
d_call: TRBD1
clone_size: .
cdr3_aa: CASSLLISTGALDNEQFF
cdr3_nt: TGTGCCAGCAGCTTACTTATATCGACAGGGGCATTAGACAATGAGCAGTTCTTC

j_call: TRBJ1-2
v_call: TRBV29-1
d_call: TRBD1
clone_size: .
cdr3_aa: CSGQGERDYGYTF
cdr3_nt: TGCAGCGGACAGGGGGAGAGGGACTATGGCTACACCTTC

j_call: TRBJ2-6
v_call: TRBV30
d_call: .
clone_size: .
cdr3_aa: CAWSDLSPGANVLTF
cdr3_nt: TGTGCCTGGAGTGACCTTAGCCCTGGGGCCAACGTCCTGACTTTC

j_call: TRBJ2-7
v_call: TRBV11-2
d_call: .
clone_size: many
cdr3_aa: CASSLEVNSYEQYF
cdr3_nt: TGTGCCAGCAGCTTAGAAGTCAACTCCTACGAGCAGTACTTC

j_call: TRBJ1-6
v_call: TRBV15
d_call: .
clone_size: .
cdr3_aa: CATSIGTLYNSPLHF
cdr3_nt: TGTGCCACCAGCATCGGGACCCTTTATAATTCACCCCTCCACTTT

j_call: TRBJ2-5
v_call: TRBV18
d_call: .
clone_size: .
cdr3_aa: CASSPPVPETQYF
cdr3_nt: TGTGCCAGCTCACCACCAGTACCAGAGACCCAGTACTTC

j_call: TRBJ2-2
v_call: TRBV29-1
d_call: .
clone_size: few
cdr3_aa: CSVELNTGELFF
cdr3_nt: TGCAGCGTTGAGCTGAACACCGGGGAGCTGTTTTTT

j_call: TRBJ1-1
v_call: TRBV29-1
d_call: .
clone_size: few
cdr3_aa: CSVMDGENTEAFF
cdr3_nt: TGCAGCGTTATGGACGGAGAGAACACTGAAGCTTTCTTT

j_call: TRBJ2-7
v_call: TRBV29-1
d_call: .
clone_size: few
cdr3_aa: CSVAGARDMPYEQYF
cdr3_nt: TGCAGCGTTGCGGGGGCCCGGGACATGCCCTACGAGCAGTACTTC

j_call: TRBJ1-5
v_call: TRBV10-2
d_call: TRBD1
clone_size: few
cdr3_aa: CASRTGAGSNQPQHF
cdr3_nt: TGCGCCAGCAGGACAGGGGCTGGAAGCAATCAGCCCCAGCATTTT

j_call: TRBJ2-7
v_call: TRBV7-8
d_call: .
clone_size: .
cdr3_aa: CASSQSQDGVYEQYF
cdr3_nt: TGTGCCAGCAGCCAGAGCCAAGACGGAGTCTACGAGCAGTACTTC

j_call: TRBJ2-1
v_call: TRBV9
d_call: .
clone_size: .
cdr3_aa: CASSASSRPHEQFF
cdr3_nt: TGTGCCAGCAGCGCCTCTTCGCGGCCCCATGAGCAGTTCTTC

j_call: TRBJ2-7
v_call: TRBV6-5
d_call: .
clone_size: .
cdr3_aa: CASRPTQGQQYF
cdr3_nt: TGTGCCAGCAGGCCCACACAGGGACAGCAGTACTTC

j_call: TRBJ1-6
v_call: TRBV6-1
d_call: TRBD1
clone_size: .
cdr3_aa: CASSEGTGASPLHF
cdr3_nt: TGTGCCAGCAGTGAAGGGACAGGGGCGTCACCCCTCCACTTT

j_call: TRBJ1-2
v_call: TRBV25-1
d_call: .
clone_size: few
cdr3_aa: CASSDGLSGDGYTF
cdr3_nt: TGTGCCAGCAGTGACGGTCTGTCAGGGGATGGCTACACCTTC

j_call: TRBJ2-2
v_call: TRBV9
d_call: .
clone_size: .
cdr3_aa: CASEARSSGYTGELFF
cdr3_nt: TGTGCCAGCGAGGCTAGGAGTTCAGGGTACACCGGGGAGCTGTTTTTT

j_call: TRBJ1-1
v_call: TRBV7-9
d_call: TRBD1
clone_size: .
cdr3_aa: CASSVGQWGMNTEAFF
cdr3_nt: TGTGCCAGCAGCGTGGGACAGTGGGGTATGAACACTGAAGCTTTCTTT

j_call: TRBJ1-1
v_call: TRBV30
d_call: .
clone_size: .
cdr3_aa: CAWSLGVEAFF
cdr3_nt: TGTGCCTGGAGTCTCGGGGTTGAAGCTTTCTTT

j_call: TRBJ1-1
v_call: TRBV30
d_call: .
clone_size: .
cdr3_aa: CAWSPDSYNLEAFF
cdr3_nt: TGTGCCTGGAGTCCGGACAGCTACAATCTTGAAGCTTTCTTT

j_call: TRBJ1-4
v_call: TRBV5-6
d_call: .
clone_size: .
cdr3_aa: CASGDNSNEKLFF
cdr3_nt: TGTGCCAGCGGAGATAACAGTAATGAAAAACTGTTTTTT

j_call: TRBJ1-2
v_call: TRBV9
d_call: TRBD1
clone_size: .
cdr3_aa: CASSAWTGYGYTF
cdr3_nt: TGTGCCAGCAGCGCTTGGACAGGCTATGGCTACACCTTC

j_call: TRBJ2-7
v_call: TRBV29-1
d_call: TRBD1
clone_size: few
cdr3_aa: CSVGVDRSSSYEQYF
cdr3_nt: TGCAGCGTTGGGGTGGACAGGTCAAGCTCCTACGAGCAGTACTTC

j_call: TRBJ1-1
v_call: TRBV27
d_call: TRBD1
clone_size: .
cdr3_aa: CASALDRGNTEAFF
cdr3_nt: TGTGCCAGCGCCCTAGACAGGGGGAACACTGAAGCTTTCTTT

j_call: TRBJ1-6
v_call: TRBV30
d_call: .
clone_size: .
cdr3_aa: CAWSDRDHSPLHF
cdr3_nt: TGTGCCTGGAGTGACAGGGACCATTCACCCCTCCACTTT

j_call: TRBJ2-4
v_call: TRBV13
d_call: .
clone_size: .
cdr3_aa: CASSFEWGAKNIQYF
cdr3_nt: TGTGCCAGCAGCTTTGAATGGGGGGCCAAAAACATTCAGTACTTC

j_call: TRBJ1-5
v_call: TRBV25-1
d_call: .
clone_size: .
cdr3_aa: CASSEISSNQPQHF
cdr3_nt: TGTGCCAGCAGTGAAATAAGTAGCAATCAGCCCCAGCATTTT

j_call: TRBJ1-2
v_call: TRBV13
d_call: .
clone_size: few
cdr3_aa: CASSWGTYGYTF
cdr3_nt: TGTGCCAGCAGCTGGGGAACCTATGGCTACACCTTC

j_call: TRBJ1-1
v_call: TRBV7-8
d_call: .
clone_size: .
cdr3_aa: CASSLWARNTEAFF
cdr3_nt: TGTGCCAGCAGCTTATGGGCGAGGAACACTGAAGCTTTCTTT

j_call: TRBJ2-2
v_call: TRBV7-9
d_call: .
clone_size: few
cdr3_aa: CASSLRVGENTGELFF
cdr3_nt: TGTGCCAGCAGCTTAAGAGTTGGAGAGAACACCGGGGAGCTGTTTTTT

j_call: TRBJ1-6
v_call: TRBV6-5
d_call: TRBD1
clone_size: .
cdr3_aa: CASSYSLQGAGSPLHF
cdr3_nt: TGTGCCAGCAGTTACTCCTTACAGGGGGCCGGTTCACCCCTCCACTTT

j_call: TRBJ1-2
v_call: TRBV29-1
d_call: .
clone_size: few
cdr3_aa: CSVERPGPYGYTF
cdr3_nt: TGCAGCGTTGAGCGCCCCGGCCCCTATGGCTACACCTTC

j_call: TRBJ1-2
v_call: TRBV13
d_call: TRBD1
clone_size: .
cdr3_aa: CASSINGQGWDGYTF
cdr3_nt: TGTGCCAGCAGCATAAACGGACAGGGATGGGATGGCTACACCTTC

j_call: TRBJ1-2
v_call: TRBV9
d_call: .
clone_size: .
cdr3_aa: CASSSEGLGRGYTF
cdr3_nt: TGTGCCAGCAGCTCGGAGGGGTTGGGGCGAGGCTACACCTTC

j_call: TRBJ1-6
v_call: TRBV5-4
d_call: .
clone_size: .
cdr3_aa: CASSLEAVDSPLHF
cdr3_nt: TGTGCCAGCAGCTTGGAGGCAGTCGATTCACCCCTCCACTTT

j_call: TRBJ2-7
v_call: TRBV11-1
d_call: TRBD2
clone_size: .
cdr3_aa: CASRDSGAEYEQYF
cdr3_nt: TGTGCCAGCAGAGATAGCGGGGCGGAGTACGAGCAGTACTTC

j_call: TRBJ2-7
v_call: TRBV6-5
d_call: TRBD2
clone_size: .
cdr3_aa: CASSYVGEGDYEQYF
cdr3_nt: TGTGCCAGCAGTTACGTGGGGGAGGGAGACTACGAGCAGTACTTC